This TCR beta chain was captured in a study of shared clonotypes between healthy human individuals. In the study overall: Donors, aged 18 to 49, were two women and three men.

TCRdb's copy holds only in-frame clones and misses some; the assay was immunoSEQ multiplex PCR. The sample lists about 460,000 clones; roughly three quarters were seen once. There are 18 residues in the CDR3. V was pared by 1 base and J by 0 bases, with 16 bases between. Germline CDR1 and CDR2: SGHAT and FQNNGV. Those who donated, Caucasian adults without exception, all lived in Nashville, Tennessee. The receptor was derived from a woman between 40 and 50 years old in good health. Some clones in this sample may be carry-over from other donors' samples. The chain links TRBV11-2 to TRBJ1-3; D may be TRBD1 (5 bases). Sequencing used PBMCs. This CDR3 reads CASSLGLRQGNSGNTIYF. CDR3 nucleotide sequence: TGTGCCAGCAGCTTAGGGTTGCGGCAGGGCAACTCTGGAAACACCATATATTTT.